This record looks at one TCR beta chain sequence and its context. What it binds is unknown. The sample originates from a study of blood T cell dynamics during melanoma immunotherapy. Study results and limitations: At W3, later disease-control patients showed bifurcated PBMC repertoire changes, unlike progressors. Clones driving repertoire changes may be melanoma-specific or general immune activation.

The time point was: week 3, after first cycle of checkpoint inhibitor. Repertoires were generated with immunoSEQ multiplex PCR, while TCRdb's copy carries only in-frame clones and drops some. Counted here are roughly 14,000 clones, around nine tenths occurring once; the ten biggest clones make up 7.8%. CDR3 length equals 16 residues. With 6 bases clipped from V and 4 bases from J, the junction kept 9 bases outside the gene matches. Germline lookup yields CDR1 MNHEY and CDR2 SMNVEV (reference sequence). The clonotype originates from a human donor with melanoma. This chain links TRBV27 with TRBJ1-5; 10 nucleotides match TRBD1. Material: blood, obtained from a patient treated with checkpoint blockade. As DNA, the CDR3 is TGTGCCAGCAGAAAGGGACAGGGGTTGGAAAATCAGCCCCAGCATTTT. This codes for CASRKGQGLENQPQHF.